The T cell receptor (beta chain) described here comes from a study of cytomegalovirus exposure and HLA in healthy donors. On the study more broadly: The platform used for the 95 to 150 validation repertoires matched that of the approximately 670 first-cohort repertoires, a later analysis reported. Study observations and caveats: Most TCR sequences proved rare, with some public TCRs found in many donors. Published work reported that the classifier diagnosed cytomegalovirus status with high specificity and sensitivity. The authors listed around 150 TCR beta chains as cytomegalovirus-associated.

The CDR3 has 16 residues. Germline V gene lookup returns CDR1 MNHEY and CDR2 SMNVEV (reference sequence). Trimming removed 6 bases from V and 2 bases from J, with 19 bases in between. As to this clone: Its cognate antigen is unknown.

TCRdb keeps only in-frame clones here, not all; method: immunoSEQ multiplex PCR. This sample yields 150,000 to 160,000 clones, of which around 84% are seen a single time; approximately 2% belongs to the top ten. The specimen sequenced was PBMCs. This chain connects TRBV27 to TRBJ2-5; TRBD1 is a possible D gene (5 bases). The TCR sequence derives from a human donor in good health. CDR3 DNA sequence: TGTGCCAGCAGCCAATACGGTTTCAGGGTTCAAGAGACCCAGTACTTC. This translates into CASSQYGFRVQETQYF.